The 6 T cell receptor beta chains given below trace back to one sample, sequenced in a study of CD8 T cells in ankylosing spondylitis. Broader study findings: A TCR beta motif made of about 8 highly homologous variants seemed typical of ankylosing spondylitis blood.

No antigen is known for these receptors. TCRdb re-called the 5' RACE reads through MiXCR, storing one row per CDR3 protein. The sample consists of around 770,000 distinct CDR3 sequences, 12% of them appearing once. What was sequenced was blood, either unsorted or a sorted T cell fraction (not recorded which). The receptor set was obtained from a male donor with ankylosing spondylitis.

This clonotype has a count of ten or more. This rearrangement joins TRBV7-8 to TRBJ2-3; perhaps TRBD2 as D (6 bases). The germline V and J ends were trimmed by 4 bases and 2 bases, with 19 bases remaining between them. CDR1 and CDR2 from the germline V gene are SGHVS and FQNEAQ. The CDR3 sequence is 17 residues long. Written as DNA, the CDR3 is TGTGCCAGCAGCTCCGGGGGTCCGGACCCCTACACAGATACGCAGTATTTT. Protein: CASSSGGPDPYTDTQYF.

J is TRBJ1-2 and V is TRBV6-1, with 9 bases aligning to TRBD1. V shed 6 bases and J 5 bases; nucleotides not matched to a gene: 4. The CDR3 has 13 amino acids. CDR1 is MNHNS, CDR2 SASEGT, per germline. CDR3: CASRQQGAYGYTF. The CDR3 DNA is TGTGCCAGCAGACAACAGGGGGCTTATGGCTACACCTTC.

The chain joins TRBV2 to TRBJ2-7, with D perhaps matching TRBD1 or TRBD2 (5 bases each). Looked up from germline, CDR1 is SNHLY and CDR2 is FYNNEI. The CDR3 spans 14 residues. Trimming left V 8 bases short and J 3 bases short, with 17 bases between. The CDR3 DNA sequence: TGTGCCAGCGTTCCGGGACGGTTACACTACGAGCAGTACTTC. It yields the protein CASVPGRLHYEQYF.

V gene TRBV6-1 combines with J gene TRBJ2-7, with unresolved D. V was shortened by 8 bases and J by 2 bases, with 16 bases between the two germline ends. The germline CDR1 and CDR2 sequences are MNHNS and SASEGT. CDR3 size: 14 residues. The CDR3 protein is CASSRRQETYEQYF. CDR3 DNA sequence: TGTGCCAGCTCTAGACGCCAGGAAACCTACGAGCAGTACTTC.

This clonotype was seen repeatedly, ten times or more. This rearrangement joins TRBV20-1 to TRBJ2-5; 12 nucleotides align to TRBD2. This CDR3 contains 15 residues. With 0 bases clipped from V and 8 bases from J, the junction kept 7 bases outside the gene matches. Germline V CDR1 and CDR2: DFQATT, SNEGSKA (reference sequence). The CDR3 loop reads CSARDPASGRETQYF. The CDR3 bases are TGCAGTGCTAGAGATCCGGCTAGCGGGAGGGAAACCCAGTACTTC.

Many counts were recorded for this clonotype. The chain recombines TRBV29-1 with TRBJ1-2, with no clear D. Germline values: CDR1 SQVTM, CDR2 ANQGSEA. With 6 bases removed from V and 8 bases from J, the gap between germline ends came to 16 bases. The CDR3 is 12 residues long. The CDR3: CSVTKDRGGYTF. The CDR3 DNA follows: TGCAGCGTGACGAAGGACCGGGGAGGCTACACCTTC. The full variable domain, with the rest looked up from reference TRBV29-1 and TRBJ1-2, is SAVISQKPSRDICQRGTSLTIQCQVDSQVTMMFWYRQQPGQSLTLIATANQGSEATYESGFVIDKFPISRPNLTFSTLTVSNMSPEDSSIYLCSVTKDRGGYTFGSGTRLTVV.